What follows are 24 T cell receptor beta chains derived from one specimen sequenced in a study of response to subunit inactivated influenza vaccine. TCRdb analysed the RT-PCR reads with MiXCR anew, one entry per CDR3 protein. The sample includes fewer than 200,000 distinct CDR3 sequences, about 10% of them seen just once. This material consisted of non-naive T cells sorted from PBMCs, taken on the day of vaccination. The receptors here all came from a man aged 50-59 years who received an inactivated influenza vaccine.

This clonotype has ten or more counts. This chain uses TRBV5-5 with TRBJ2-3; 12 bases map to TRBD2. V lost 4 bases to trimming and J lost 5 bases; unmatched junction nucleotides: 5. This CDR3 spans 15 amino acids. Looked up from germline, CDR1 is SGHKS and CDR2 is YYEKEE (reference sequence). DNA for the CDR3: TGTGCCAGCAGCAGGACTAGCGGGACGGTAGATACGCAGTATTTT. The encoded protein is CASSRTSGTVDTQYF.

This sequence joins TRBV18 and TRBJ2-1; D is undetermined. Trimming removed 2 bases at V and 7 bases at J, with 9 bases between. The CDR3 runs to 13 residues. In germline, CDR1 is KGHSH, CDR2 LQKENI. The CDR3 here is CASSPARPNEQFF. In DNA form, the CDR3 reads TGTGCCAGCTCACCAGCCCGACCGAATGAGCAGTTCTTC.

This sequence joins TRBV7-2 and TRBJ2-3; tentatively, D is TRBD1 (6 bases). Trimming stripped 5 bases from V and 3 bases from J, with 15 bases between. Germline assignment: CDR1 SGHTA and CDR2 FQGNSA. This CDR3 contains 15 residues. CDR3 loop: CASSPRGFGTDTQYF. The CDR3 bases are TGTGCCAGCAGCCCGAGGGGGTTCGGAACAGATACGCAGTATTTT.

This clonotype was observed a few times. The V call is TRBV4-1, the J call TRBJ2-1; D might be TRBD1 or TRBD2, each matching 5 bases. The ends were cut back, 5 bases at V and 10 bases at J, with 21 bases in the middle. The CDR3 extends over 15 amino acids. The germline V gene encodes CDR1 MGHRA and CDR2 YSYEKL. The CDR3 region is CASSLPGRGGGEQFF. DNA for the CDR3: TGCGCCAGCAGCTTACCGGGACGGGGCGGCGGGGAGCAGTTCTTC.

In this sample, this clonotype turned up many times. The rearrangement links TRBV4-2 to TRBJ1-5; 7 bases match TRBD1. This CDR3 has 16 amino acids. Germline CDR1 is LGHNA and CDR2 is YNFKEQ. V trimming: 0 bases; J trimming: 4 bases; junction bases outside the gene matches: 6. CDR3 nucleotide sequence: TGTGCCAGCAGCCAAGAAGTAGGACAGGCTAATCAGCCCCAGCATTTT. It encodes CASSQEVGQANQPQHF.

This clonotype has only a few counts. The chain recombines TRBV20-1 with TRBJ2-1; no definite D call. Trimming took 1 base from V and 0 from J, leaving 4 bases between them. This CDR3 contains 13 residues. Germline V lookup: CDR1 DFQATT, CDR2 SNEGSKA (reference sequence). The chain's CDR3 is CSARGNSYNEQFF. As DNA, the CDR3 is TGCAGTGCTAGAGGTAACTCCTACAATGAGCAGTTCTTC.

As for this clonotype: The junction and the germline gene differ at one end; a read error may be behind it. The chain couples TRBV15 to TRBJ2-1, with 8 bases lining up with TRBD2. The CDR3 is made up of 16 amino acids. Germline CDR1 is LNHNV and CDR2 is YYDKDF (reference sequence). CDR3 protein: CAISSTSGGLNNEQFF. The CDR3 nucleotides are TGTGCCATCAGCAGCACAAGCGGGGGCCTTAACAATGAGCAGTTCTTC.

The CDR3 bases are TGTGCCAGCAGACTGGGCGGGGGGCGCTTGGACATTCAGTACTTC. Translating it yields CASRLGGGRLDIQYF. The V call is TRBV6-2 or TRBV6-3, the J call TRBJ2-4, with TRBD2 identical over 8 bases. The germline V gene has CDR1 MNHEY and CDR2 SVGEGT. The CDR3 is made up of 15 amino acids. Trimming took 6 bases from V and 8 from J; bases not matched to a gene: 12.

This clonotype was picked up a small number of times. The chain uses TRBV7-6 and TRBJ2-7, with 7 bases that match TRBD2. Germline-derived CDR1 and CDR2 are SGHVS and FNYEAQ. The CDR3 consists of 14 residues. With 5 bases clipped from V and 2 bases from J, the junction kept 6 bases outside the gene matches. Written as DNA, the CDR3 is TGTGCCAGCAGCCCCTTCAGCGGGGCCTACGAGCAGTACTTC. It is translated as CASSPFSGAYEQYF.

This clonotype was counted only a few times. In DNA form, the CDR3 reads TGCAGTGCTAGACTATTACCAGCGGGAGTAGCCGAGCAGTACTTC. This gives the protein CSARLLPAGVAEQYF. J is TRBJ2-7 and V is TRBV20-1; 8 nucleotides line up with TRBD2. CDR1 is DFQATT, CDR2 SNEGSKA, per germline (reference sequence). The CDR3 runs to 15 residues. The J segment lost 6 bases and the V segment lost 2 bases, leaving 12 bases of the junction unmatched.

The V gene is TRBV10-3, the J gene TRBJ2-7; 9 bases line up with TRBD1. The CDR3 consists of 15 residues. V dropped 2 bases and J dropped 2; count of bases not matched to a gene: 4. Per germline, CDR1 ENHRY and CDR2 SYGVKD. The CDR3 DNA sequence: TGTGCCATCAGTGAGGAGACAGGGGGGACCTACGAGCAGTACTTC. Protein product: CAISEETGGTYEQYF.

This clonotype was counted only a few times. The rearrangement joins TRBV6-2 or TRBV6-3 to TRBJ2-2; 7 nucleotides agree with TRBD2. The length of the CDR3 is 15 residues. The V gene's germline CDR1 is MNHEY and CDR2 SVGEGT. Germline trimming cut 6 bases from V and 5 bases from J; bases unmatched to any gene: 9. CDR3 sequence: CASRSGGWGTGELFF. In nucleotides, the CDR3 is TGTGCCAGCAGATCGGGAGGTTGGGGGACCGGGGAGCTGTTTTTT.

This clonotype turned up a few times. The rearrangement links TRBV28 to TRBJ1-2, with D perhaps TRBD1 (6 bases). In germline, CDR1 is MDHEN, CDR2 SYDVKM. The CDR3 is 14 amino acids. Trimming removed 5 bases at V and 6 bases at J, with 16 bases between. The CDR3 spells CASSKGGGLDGYTF. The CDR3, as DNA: TGTGCCAGCAGTAAGGGCGGGGGGCTCGATGGCTACACCTTC.

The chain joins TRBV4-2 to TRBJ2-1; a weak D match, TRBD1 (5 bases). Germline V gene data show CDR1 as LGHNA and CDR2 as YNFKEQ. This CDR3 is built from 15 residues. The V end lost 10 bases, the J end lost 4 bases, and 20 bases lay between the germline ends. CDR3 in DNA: TGTGCCATGGGCCTCGGGCAGGGATCATACAATGAGCAGTTCTTC. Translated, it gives CAMGLGQGSYNEQFF.

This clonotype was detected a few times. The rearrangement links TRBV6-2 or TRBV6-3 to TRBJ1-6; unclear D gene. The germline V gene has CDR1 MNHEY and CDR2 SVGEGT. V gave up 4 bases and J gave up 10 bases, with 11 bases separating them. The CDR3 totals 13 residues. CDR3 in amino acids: CASSFFGESPLHF. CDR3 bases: TGTGCCAGCAGTTTTTTCGGGGAGTCACCCCTCCACTTT.

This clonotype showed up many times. The DNA for the CDR3 is TGCGCCAGCAGCCAAGGAAACGGGGTGAAGCAGTACTTC. Protein: CASSQGNGVKQYF. The chain links TRBV4-3 to TRBJ2-7; possible D gene TRBD2, 5 bases. The CDR3 consists of 13 residues. Deletions cut 1 base from V and 8 bases from J, with 12 bases between. Germline V gene data show CDR1 as LGHNA and CDR2 as YSLEER.

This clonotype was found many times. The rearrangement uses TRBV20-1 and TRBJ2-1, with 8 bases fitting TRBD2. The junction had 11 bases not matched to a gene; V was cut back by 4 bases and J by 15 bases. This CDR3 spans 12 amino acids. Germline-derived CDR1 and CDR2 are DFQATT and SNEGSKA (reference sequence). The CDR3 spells CSANIPERGLFF. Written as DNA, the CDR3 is TGCAGTGCTAACATACCTGAGCGGGGGTTGTTCTTC.

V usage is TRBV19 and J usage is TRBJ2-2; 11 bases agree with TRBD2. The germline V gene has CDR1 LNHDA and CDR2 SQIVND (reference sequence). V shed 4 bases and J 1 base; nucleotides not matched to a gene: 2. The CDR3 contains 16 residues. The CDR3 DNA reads TGTGCCAGTAGTAGAGGACTAGCGGGGAACACCGGGGAGCTGTTTTTT. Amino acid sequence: CASSRGLAGNTGELFF. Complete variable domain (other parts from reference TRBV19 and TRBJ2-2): DGGITQSPKYLFRKEGQNVTLSCEQNLNHDAMYWYRQDPGQGLRLIYYSQIVNDFQKGDIAEGYSVSREKKESFPLTVTSAQKNPTAFYLCASSRGLAGNTGELFFGEGSRLTVL.

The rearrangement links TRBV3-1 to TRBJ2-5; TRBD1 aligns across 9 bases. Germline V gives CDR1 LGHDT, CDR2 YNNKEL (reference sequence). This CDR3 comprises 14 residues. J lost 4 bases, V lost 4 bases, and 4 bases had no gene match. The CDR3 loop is CASSPGQGRETQYF. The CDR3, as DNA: TGTGCCAGCAGCCCCGGACAGGGGCGAGAGACCCAGTACTTC.

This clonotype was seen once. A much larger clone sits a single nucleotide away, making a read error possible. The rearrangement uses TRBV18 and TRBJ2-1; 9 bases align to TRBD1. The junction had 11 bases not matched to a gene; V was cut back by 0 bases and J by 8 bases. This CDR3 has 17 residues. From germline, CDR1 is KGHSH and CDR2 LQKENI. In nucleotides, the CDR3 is TGTGCCAGCTCACCACCGATTGGACAGGGGCGCGACGATGAGCAGTTCTTC. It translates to CASSPPIGQGRDDEQFF. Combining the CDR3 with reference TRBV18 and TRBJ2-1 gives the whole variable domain NAGVMQNPRHLVRRRGQEARLRCSPMKGHSHVYWYRQLPEEGLKFMVYLQKENIIDESGMPKERFSAEFPKEGPSILRIQQVVRGDSAAYFCASSPPIGQGRDDEQFFGPGTRLTVL.

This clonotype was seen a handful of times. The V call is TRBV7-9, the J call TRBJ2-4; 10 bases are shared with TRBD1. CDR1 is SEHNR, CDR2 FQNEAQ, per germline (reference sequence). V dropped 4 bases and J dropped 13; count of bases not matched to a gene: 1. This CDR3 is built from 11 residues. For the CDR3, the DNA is TGTGCCAGCAGCTCGGACAGGGGGCAGTACTTC. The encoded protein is CASSSDRGQYF.

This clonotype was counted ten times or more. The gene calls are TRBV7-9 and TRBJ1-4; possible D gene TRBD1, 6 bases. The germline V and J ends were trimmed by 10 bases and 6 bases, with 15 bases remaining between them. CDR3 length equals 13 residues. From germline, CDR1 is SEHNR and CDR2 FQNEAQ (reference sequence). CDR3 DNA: TGTGCCACTTTAATCAGGGGAGATGAAAAACTGTTTTTT. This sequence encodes CATLIRGDEKLFF.

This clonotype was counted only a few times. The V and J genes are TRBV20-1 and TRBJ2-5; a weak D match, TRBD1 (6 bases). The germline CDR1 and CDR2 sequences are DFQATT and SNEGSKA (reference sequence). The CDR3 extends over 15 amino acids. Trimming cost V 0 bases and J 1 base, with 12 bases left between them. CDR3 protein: CSARDYGRGQETQYF. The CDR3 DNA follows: TGCAGTGCTAGAGATTACGGCAGGGGCCAAGAGACCCAGTACTTC.

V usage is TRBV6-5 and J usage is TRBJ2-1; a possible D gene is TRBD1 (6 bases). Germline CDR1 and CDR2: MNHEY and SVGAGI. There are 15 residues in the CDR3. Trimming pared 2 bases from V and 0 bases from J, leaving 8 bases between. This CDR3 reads CASSYGDTSYNEQFF. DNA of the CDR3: TGTGCCAGCAGTTACGGGGACACCTCCTACAATGAGCAGTTCTTC.